This entry is about one T cell receptor beta chain. Assay used: immunoSEQ multiplex PCR; TCRdb lists only in-frame clones, some missing. This sample carries a few hundred thousand clones, approximately 65% of them seen once, and the ten largest clones take around 10%. This sample stems from a study of shared clonotypes between healthy human individuals. The germline gives CDR1 SGHTA, CDR2 FQGNSA. V lost 7 bases and J lost 3, with 14 bases in between. CDR3 length: 14 residues. This TCR derives from a man aged 25 to 40 in good health. Sequenced: memory CD4+ T cells sorted from blood. Subset reported: CD45RA-negative fraction. The chain is built from TRBV7-2 and TRBJ2-3, with unresolved D. This CDR3 reads CASTLGLGTDTQYF. CDR3 coding DNA: TGTGCCAGCACCCTAGGTCTGGGAACAGATACGCAGTATTTT.